This T cell receptor beta chain was retrieved from a study of CD8+CD57+ T cells in acquired aplastic anemia. Study as a whole: The mean DNA yield obtained from sorted CD4+ and CD8+ cells came to 3.2 ug.

This clonotype has only a few counts. Sequencing involved patients with CD8+CD57+ cell expansion previously shown by flow cytometry. The CDR3 is made up of 14 amino acids. V lost 6 bases to trimming and J lost 0 bases, with 12 bases between them. The V gene's germline CDR1 is DFQATT and CDR2 SNEGSKA (reference sequence). TCR beta VDJ and CDR3 profiles were obtained from a genomic DNA template. TCRdb re-called the reads with MiXCR, one entry per CDR3 protein. The sample lists 450,000 to 600,000 distinct CDR3 sequences; about a third were seen once. The receptor was isolated from a human donor with aplastic anemia. Sequencing input: sorted CD4+, CD8+, or CD8+CD57+ T cells (not recorded which) from PBMCs. The chain recombines TRBV20-1 with TRBJ2-1, with D perhaps matching TRBD1 (6 bases). This CDR3 is CSASDRSSYNEQFF. The DNA of the CDR3 is TGCAGTGCCTCAGACAGGAGCTCCTACAATGAGCAGTTCTTC.